This is a list of T cell receptor beta chains from one sample in a study of beta chain features in type 1 diabetes. The repertoire was sequenced with immunoSEQ multiplex PCR; TCRdb's copy has only in-frame clones and lacks some. The repertoire includes about 370,000 clones, roughly 16% of them detected once, and 0.019% sits in the top ten. The sequenced sample was naive CD4+ T cells from blood. The receptor set was obtained from a woman aged 18-30 years in good health. Each CDR3 is given with its conserved first and last residue. D genes are given only for firm matches. Expanded clones are given a class, and other clones once, few, many or no size at all.

clone_size,j_call,v_call,d_call,cdr3_aa,cdr3_nt
NA,TRBJ2-7,TRBV25-1,TRBD1,CAKGQGCYEQYF,TGTGCCAAAGGACAGGGTTGTTACGAGCAGTACTTC
NA,TRBJ2-4,TRBV28,NA,CASSSSGVTKNIQYF,TGTGCCAGCAGCTCCTCCGGGGTTACCAAAAACATTCAGTACTTC
few,TRBJ2-3,TRBV11-2,TRBD2,CASSFTSGSTDTQYF,TGTGCCAGCAGCTTTACTAGCGGGAGCACAGATACGCAGTATTTT
NA,TRBJ2-3,TRBV7-2,NA,CASSYYRGTQYF,TGTGCCAGCAGTTATTACCGGGGTACGCAGTATTTT
few,TRBJ1-2,TRBV28,TRBD1,CASSPQSRQGAGGYTF,TGTGCCAGCAGTCCTCAAAGTAGACAGGGGGCGGGCGGCTACACCTTC
few,TRBJ2-7,TRBV19,NA,CASSVRQESYEQYF,TGTGCCAGTAGTGTCCGACAGGAGTCCTACGAGCAGTACTTC
NA,TRBJ2-7,TRBV10-3,NA,CAISDSGTYEQYF,TGTGCCATCAGTGATTCCGGGACCTACGAGCAGTACTTC
NA,TRBJ2-6,TRBV18,NA,CASSPTSGSGANVLTF,TGTGCCAGCTCACCAACTTCAGGGTCTGGGGCCAACGTCCTGACTTTC
NA,TRBJ2-1,TRBV7-9,TRBD2,CASSLVAGYVNEQFF,TGTGCCAGCAGCTTAGTAGCGGGCTATGTCAATGAGCAGTTCTTC
few,TRBJ1-4,TRBV4-3,NA,CASSQDVSQGSRKLFF,TGCGCCAGCAGCCAAGATGTGAGCCAGGGGTCGCGAAAACTGTTTTTT
NA,TRBJ1-2,TRBV28,NA,CASSLVGGWGYTF,TGTGCCAGCAGTTTAGTGGGGGGTTGGGGCTACACCTTC
NA,TRBJ1-1,TRBV20-1,NA,CQIHWERAFF,TGCCAAATTCATTGGGAGAGAGCTTTCTTT
few,TRBJ2-5,TRBV5-1,TRBD1,CASSLAGTGGFETQYF,TGCGCCAGCAGCCTAGCTGGGACAGGGGGCTTCGAGACCCAGTACTTC
few,TRBJ1-2,TRBV29-1,TRBD1,CSVEGGRGDGYTF,TGCAGCGTTGAAGGAGGCAGGGGGGATGGCTACACCTTC
few,TRBJ2-5,TRBV30,NA,CAWSSLMRETQYF,TGTGCCTGGAGTAGCTTGATGAGAGAGACCCAGTACTTC
NA,TRBJ2-1,TRBV6-4,TRBD1,CASSDRGQRYNEQFF,TGTGCCAGCAGTGATCGGGGACAGAGGTACAATGAGCAGTTCTTC
few,TRBJ2-7,TRBV5-1,TRBD1,CASSLEDRPSYEQYF,TGCGCCAGCAGCCTAGAGGACAGGCCCTCCTACGAGCAGTACTTC
few,TRBJ2-5,TRBV7-9,NA,CASSSGIETQYF,TGTGCCAGCAGCTCCGGGATAGAGACCCAGTACTTC
NA,TRBJ1-1,TRBV7-2,NA,CASSFGEQVNTEAFF,TGTGCCAGCAGCTTCGGTGAGCAGGTGAACACTGAAGCTTTCTTT
few,TRBJ1-1,TRBV7-2,NA,CASSPRTWNTEAFF,TGTGCCAGCAGCCCCAGGACATGGAACACTGAAGCTTTCTTT
NA,TRBJ2-1,TRBV5-4,TRBD2,CASSSISLAGGREQFF,TGTGCCAGCAGCTCTATTAGCCTAGCGGGAGGCAGAGAGCAGTTCTTC
NA,TRBJ2-5,TRBV10-2,NA,CASSDGGHQETQYF,TGCGCCAGCAGTGATGGGGGCCACCAAGAGACCCAGTACTTC
NA,TRBJ2-7,TRBV5-1,TRBD1,CASSRRSGTVYEQYF,TGCGCCAGCAGTCGACGATCTGGGACAGTCTACGAGCAGTACTTC
NA,TRBJ2-6,TRBV25-1,NA,CASQAGANVLTF,TGTGCCAGTCAGGCCGGGGCCAACGTCCTGACTTTC
NA,TRBJ2-5,TRBV7-9,TRBD1,CASSVQGARETQYF,TGTGCCAGCAGCGTACAGGGGGCGAGGGAGACCCAGTACTTC
NA,TRBJ1-5,TRBV7-8,NA,CASSLGRNQPQHF,TGTGCCAGCAGCTTGGGCAGGAATCAGCCCCAGCATTTT
NA,TRBJ2-5,TRBV10-3,NA,CAISGRGTLTQYF,TGTGCCATCAGTGGGCGGGGCACACTGACCCAGTACTTC
few,TRBJ2-7,TRBV19,TRBD1,CASRLQGNSYEQYF,TGTGCCAGTAGGCTACAGGGGAACTCCTACGAGCAGTACTTC
few,TRBJ1-2,TRBV5-1,NA,CASRRENYGYTF,TGCGCCAGCAGAAGAGAGAACTATGGCTACACCTTC
NA,TRBJ1-4,TRBV6-1,NA,CATVGHMGEKLFF,TGTGCCACTGTCGGACACATGGGTGAAAAACTGTTTTTT
NA,TRBJ2-7,TRBV7-9,NA,CASENRLPYEQYF,TGTGCCAGCGAGAACCGACTACCTTACGAGCAGTACTTC
few,TRBJ2-5,TRBV4-1,NA,CASTSLSGSQETQYF,TGCGCCAGCACCTCTTTGAGCGGATCCCAAGAGACCCAGTACTTC
NA,TRBJ2-3,TRBV21-1,NA,CASLNGAGEPTDTQYF,TGTGCCAGCTTAAACGGGGCGGGGGAACCCACAGATACGCAGTATTTT
NA,TRBJ2-1,TRBV7-6,NA,CASSSMGAYNEQFF,TGTGCCAGCAGCTCGATGGGGGCGTACAATGAGCAGTTCTTC
few,TRBJ2-5,TRBV29-1,TRBD2,CSVAGGVWETQYF,TGCAGCGTTGCGGGGGGAGTTTGGGAGACCCAGTACTTC
few,TRBJ2-7,TRBV18,NA,CASSWRDGNYEQYF,TGTGCCAGCTCTTGGCGGGACGGGAACTACGAGCAGTACTTC
NA,TRBJ1-5,TRBV6-5,TRBD1,CASSDPGTAKPQHF,TGTGCCAGCAGTGACCCCGGGACAGCAAAGCCCCAGCATTTT
NA,TRBJ1-2,TRBV28,NA,CASRPPGVSYTF,TGTGCCAGCAGACCCCCGGGAGTCTCCTACACCTTC
NA,TRBJ1-2,TRBV5-6,TRBD1,CASTLGQGAQGYGYTF,TGTGCCAGCACACTGGGACAGGGGGCGCAAGGCTATGGCTACACCTTC
few,TRBJ1-1,TRBV7-2,NA,CASSLDRAAEAFF,TGTGCCAGCAGCTTAGACAGGGCTGCTGAAGCTTTCTTT
few,TRBJ2-6,TRBV5-8,NA,CASSRTGYGANVLTF,TGTGCCAGCAGCCGAACAGGGTACGGGGCCAACGTCCTGACTTTC
NA,TRBJ2-1,TRBV5-1,TRBD2,CASSLKRLAGGNEQFF,TGCGCCAGCAGCTTGAAGCGGCTAGCGGGAGGCAATGAGCAGTTCTTC
few,TRBJ1-3,TRBV18,NA,CASSPSERNTIYF,TGTGCCAGCTCACCATCAGAGCGGAACACCATATATTTT
NA,TRBJ2-2,TRBV7-2,NA,CASSFRAGELFF,TGTGCCAGCAGCTTTCGGGCCGGGGAGCTGTTTTTT
few,TRBJ2-3,TRBV18,NA,CASSPQEADTDTQYF,TGTGCCAGCTCACCTCAGGAGGCCGACACAGATACGCAGTATTTT
NA,TRBJ2-7,TRBV7-3,NA,CASSLSGGAYEQYF,TGTGCCAGCAGCTTGTCGGGTGGAGCCTACGAGCAGTACTTC
NA,TRBJ2-3,TRBV7-9,TRBD2,CASSRSVAGVTDTQYF,TGTGCCAGCAGCCGAAGCGTAGCGGGAGTGACAGATACGCAGTATTTT
NA,TRBJ1-5,TRBV2,NA,CASMRRPTNQPQHF,TGTGCCAGCATGAGGAGGCCAACGAATCAGCCCCAGCATTTT
NA,TRBJ1-5,TRBV30,TRBD1,CAWSVSGTGYQPQHF,TGTGCCTGGAGTGTTTCCGGGACAGGGTATCAGCCCCAGCATTTT
NA,TRBJ2-1,TRBV27,NA,CASSFDGILPYGNEQFF,TGTGCCAGCAGTTTTGACGGGATCCTCCCCTACGGAAATGAGCAGTTCTTC
NA,TRBJ2-1,TRBV7-2,NA,CASSAHNEQFF,TGTGCCAGCAGCGCGCACAATGAGCAGTTCTTC
NA,TRBJ2-3,TRBV7-2,TRBD1,CASSQDRVRDTQYF,TGTGCCAGCAGCCAGGACAGGGTTAGGGATACGCAGTATTTT